This T cell receptor beta chain was captured in a study of T cell responses to AZD1222 COVID-19 vaccine. Across the study: Pooling was applied to second doses at about 4 or about 12 weeks. Overall study findings and caveats: Most donors were white British, females outnumbered males, and clonal diversity was possibly underestimated. Spike-specific TCRs gained breadth and depth after people received two AZD1222 doses. Repertoires in all cases were sampled only once the peak T cell response had passed.

Profiling relied on immunoSEQ multiplex PCR, and the TCRdb table lists in-frame clones only, not all of them. This table has over 150,000 clones, roughly nine tenths appearing once. Comments on this clone: Its target is not known.

The material was peripheral blood, obtained on day 0 of AZD1222 vaccination. The source is an adult in good health.

CDR3: CASSLTGADTQYF. The CDR3 DNA reads TGTGCCAGCAGCTTAACCGGGGCAGATACGCAGTATTTT. This chain uses TRBV7-3 with TRBJ2-3; a possible D gene is TRBD2 (5 bases). V lost 0 bases, J lost 4 bases, and 5 bases lay in between. The CDR3 is 13 amino acids. Germline V gives CDR1 SGHTA, CDR2 FQGTGA.